The 29 T cell receptor beta chains presented below share a single source sample, sequenced in a study of T cell responses to AZD1222 COVID-19 vaccine. Using immunoSEQ multiplex PCR, the repertoire was profiled, and TCRdb retains in-frame clones only, with some absent. Of roughly 140,000 clones detected, about 90% appear once; the ten largest clones hold approximately 5.2%. Material: peripheral blood, obtained on day 0 of AZD1222 vaccination. The receptors were sampled from an adult in good health.

The chain joins TRBV3-1 (or the pseudogene TRBV3-2) to TRBJ1-1; D is unclear. The CDR3 runs 12 residues. The V gene lost 4 bases and the J gene lost 0 bases, with 3 bases spanning the gap. Germline CDR1 reads LGHDT; CDR2 reads YNNKEL (reference sequence). The CDR3 reads CASSLMNTEAFF. Written as DNA, the CDR3 is TGTGCCAGCAGCCTAATGAACACTGAAGCTTTCTTT.

CDR3: CASTKRGLGTGELFF. The CDR3 bases are TGTGCCAGTACCAAGAGGGGGCTTGGCACCGGGGAGCTGTTTTTT. The genes are TRBV19 and TRBJ2-2; TRBD1 matches at 7 bases. After removal of 7 bases from V and 4 bases from J, the junction contained 9 bases not matched to a gene. Germline CDR1 and CDR2: LNHDA and SQIVND (reference sequence). This CDR3 spans 15 amino acids.

The chain recombines TRBV18 with TRBJ2-2; D possibly matches TRBD1 or TRBD2 (5 bases each). Between the trimmed V and J ends, which lost 4 bases and 0 bases, there was a span of 15 bases. The germline CDR1 and CDR2 sequences are KGHSH and LQKENI. The CDR3 spans 17 residues. The CDR3 here is CASSLGTEAANTGELFF. The CDR3 bases are TGTGCCAGCTCACTAGGGACGGAGGCTGCGAACACCGGGGAGCTGTTTTTT.

The V call is TRBV11-2, the J call TRBJ2-4, with 7 bases lining up with TRBD2. In germline, CDR1 is SGHAT, CDR2 FQNNGV. CDR3 length equals 15 residues. The junction had 1 base not matched to a gene; V was cut back by 1 base and J by 1 base. This CDR3 is CASSLGGSAKNIQYF. The CDR3 DNA reads TGTGCCAGCAGCTTAGGCGGGAGTGCCAAAAACATTCAGTACTTC.

Comments on this clone: The junction departs from germline at one end; a sequencing error may be responsible. V usage is TRBV7-7 and J usage is TRBJ1-1; TRBD1 matches at 7 bases. The CDR3 contains 16 residues. Per germline, CDR1 SSHAT and CDR2 FNYEAQ (reference sequence). The CDR3 DNA reads as TGTGCTAGCAGCTCAGGGGGTGCGGACATGAACACTGAAGCTTTCTTT. Its protein is CASSSGGADMNTEAFF.

The CDR3 coding sequence is TGTGCCACCGAGACAGTTTCCTACGAGCAGTACTTC. Translated: CATETVSYEQYF. The chain has TRBV28 and TRBJ2-7; possibly TRBD1 for D (5 bases). V was pared by 10 bases and J by 1 base, with 11 bases between. Germline CDR1 reads MDHEN; CDR2 reads SYDVKM. This CDR3 has 12 amino acids.

The V gene is TRBV28, the J gene TRBJ1-6, with D perhaps TRBD1 (5 bases). V lost 9 bases, J lost 2 bases, and 17 bases lay in between. CDR1 is MDHEN, CDR2 SYDVKM, per germline. The CDR3 is made up of 16 amino acids. CDR3 loop: CASSYGEGPYNSPLHF. CDR3 DNA: TGTGCCAGTTCGTATGGGGAGGGACCCTATAATTCACCCCTCCACTTT.

CDR3 loop: CASSVRAVNTEAFF. The CDR3 DNA is TGTGCCAGCAGCGTCCGGGCGGTGAACACTGAAGCTTTCTTT. The chain has TRBV5-5 and TRBJ1-1; no firm D call. Germline V gene data show CDR1 as SGHKS and CDR2 as YYEKEE (reference sequence). Trimming pared 4 bases from V and 0 bases from J, leaving 10 bases between. This CDR3 spans 14 amino acids.

V usage is TRBV27 and J usage is TRBJ2-5; 8 bases align to TRBD1. V was pared by 6 bases and J by 7 bases, with 10 bases of the junction left unmatched. This CDR3 comprises 14 residues. The V gene's germline CDR1 is MNHEY and CDR2 SMNVEV (reference sequence). CDR3 coding DNA: TGTGCCAGCAGACCCGGGACAGGTGATCGGACCCAGTACTTC. Its protein product is CASRPGTGDRTQYF.

Only one count was recorded for this clone. The V call is TRBV7-3, the J call TRBJ1-1; no firm D call. The CDR3 extends over 15 amino acids. Germline CDR1 reads SGHTA; CDR2 reads FQGTGA. Trimming left V 5 bases short and J 1 base short, with 14 bases between. CDR3 bases: TGTGCCAGCAGCCCAAACCTCGCAGAGAACACTGAAGCTTTCTTT. This translates into CASSPNLAENTEAFF.

The chain couples TRBV3-1 (or the pseudogene TRBV3-2) to TRBJ1-1; D remains unclear. This CDR3 contains 13 residues. Per germline, CDR1 LGHDT and CDR2 YNNKEL (reference sequence). V dropped 4 bases and J dropped 4 bases, with 10 bases sitting between them. In nucleotides, the CDR3 is TGTGCCAGCAGCCGGGTCCCGGGCACTGAAGCTTTCTTT. Translating it yields CASSRVPGTEAFF.

V is TRBV18 and J is TRBJ1-4; D is ambiguous. The CDR3 length is 14 residues. CDR1 and CDR2 from the germline V gene are KGHSH and LQKENI. V was pared by 2 bases and J by 5 bases, with 9 bases between. The CDR3 DNA reads as TGTGCCAGCTCACCAGGGGTTAAGAATGAAAAACTGTTTTTT. This sequence encodes CASSPGVKNEKLFF.

In this sample, this clone turned up a few times. The chain is built from TRBV3-1 (or the pseudogene TRBV3-2) and TRBJ2-3; 7 bases line up with TRBD2. V trimming: 4 bases; J trimming: 1 base; junction bases outside the gene matches: 2. The CDR3 extends over 14 amino acids. The germline V gene encodes CDR1 LGHDT and CDR2 YNNKEL (reference sequence). DNA for the CDR3: TGTGCCAGCAGCCTCGCGGGGGGCACAGATACGCAGTATTTT. It translates to CASSLAGGTDTQYF.

This clone was seen only once. V usage is TRBV18 and J usage is TRBJ2-2, with 8 bases aligning to TRBD1. CDR3 length equals 16 residues. V lost 3 bases, J lost 5 bases, and 8 bases stayed unmatched. The germline gives CDR1 KGHSH, CDR2 LQKENI. The CDR3, as DNA: TGTGCCAGCTCACCCCCAGACAGGGGCCGAACCGGGGAGCTGTTTTTT. Its translation: CASSPPDRGRTGELFF.

The chain is built from TRBV6-5 and TRBJ1-2; unclear D gene. CDR3 size: 13 residues. Per germline, CDR1 MNHEY and CDR2 SVGAGI. V shed 2 bases and J shed 4 bases, with 8 bases lying between them. This CDR3 is CASSYDGSYGYTF. CDR3 DNA: TGTGCCAGCAGTTACGACGGATCCTATGGCTACACCTTC.

V is TRBV2 and J is TRBJ1-6; a possible D gene is TRBD1 (6 bases). V lost 6 bases, J lost 7 bases, and 16 bases lay in between. This CDR3 spans 15 amino acids. CDR1 is SNHLY, CDR2 FYNNEI, per germline. CDR3 sequence: CASRPRGGHNSPLHF. The CDR3 nucleotides read TGTGCCAGCAGACCAAGGGGGGGGCACAATTCACCCCTCCACTTT.

This clone was detected only once. The chain employs TRBV5-1 and TRBJ2-3; 14 bases map to TRBD2. J lost 7 bases, V lost 0 bases, and 13 bases had no gene match. The CDR3 sequence is 19 residues long. CDR1 is SGHRS and CDR2 is YFSETQ in the germline V gene. In DNA, the CDR3 is TGCGCCAGCAGCTTGGAGGGGACTAGCGGGGGCCACTACTTAAATACGCAGTATTTT. It is translated as CASSLEGTSGGHYLNTQYF. The variable domain in full, with the rest retrieved from reference TRBV5-1 and TRBJ2-3, is KAGVTQTPRYLIKTRGQQVTLSCSPISGHRSVSWYQQTPGQGLQFLFEYFSETQRNKGNFPGRFSGRQFSNSRSEMNVSTLELGDSALYLCASSLEGTSGGHYLNTQYFGPGTRLTVL.

This clone appeared once. The chain joins TRBV7-2 to TRBJ1-5; unclear D gene. The CDR3 is 14 amino acids. Trimming took 4 bases from V and 8 from J, leaving 15 bases between them. Germline CDR1 reads SGHTA; CDR2 reads FQGNSA. The CDR3 DNA reads as TGTGCCAGCAGCTCGGCCGCGTCTTACGAGCCCCAGCATTTT. This translates into CASSSAASYEPQHF.

The chain combines TRBV6-2 or TRBV6-3 with TRBJ1-5; D remains ambiguous. The CDR3 contains 17 residues. CDR1 and CDR2 from the germline V gene are MNHEY and SVGEGT. The V and J ends lost 2 bases and 5 bases respectively, with 19 bases between them. CDR3 bases: TGTGCCAGCAGTTACATCCTCGGAGGGCGAGAGGATCAGCCCCAGCATTTT. Translation: CASSYILGGREDQPQHF.

V is TRBV7-6 and J is TRBJ2-1; 10 bases align to TRBD1. The V segment lost 5 bases and the J segment 6 bases; nucleotides outside the gene matches: 7. The CDR3 is 15 amino acids. CDR1 is SGHVS and CDR2 is FNYEAQ in the germline V gene. CDR3 in DNA: TGTGCCAGCAGCCCGGGGACAGGGGCAGGCAATGAGCAGTTCTTC. Its translation is CASSPGTGAGNEQFF.

V and J are TRBV7-6 and TRBJ2-7, with TRBD1 matching over 10 bases. CDR1 is SGHVS and CDR2 is FNYEAQ in the germline V gene. The CDR3 extends over 13 amino acids. The V and J ends lost 4 bases and 5 bases, in that order; junction bases with no gene match: 2. In DNA form, the CDR3 reads TGTGCCAGCAGCTCGGGACAGGGGAACGAGCAGTACTTC. Its translation: CASSSGQGNEQYF.

The chain has TRBV7-3 and TRBJ2-7, with D unclear. This CDR3 has 16 amino acids. Trimming shortened V by 5 bases and J by 0 bases, and 17 bases separated the two germline ends. CDR1 SGHTA and CDR2 FQGTGA come from the germline V gene. The CDR3 region is CASSLRRFRSSYEQYF. Written as DNA, the CDR3 is TGTGCCAGCAGCCTTAGACGGTTCAGGAGCTCCTACGAGCAGTACTTC.

V usage is TRBV11-1 and J usage is TRBJ2-5, with 9 bases that match TRBD2. The CDR3 extends over 15 amino acids. V shed 3 bases, J shed 1 base, and the junction held 3 bases outside the gene matches. Germline V lookup: CDR1 SGHAT, CDR2 FQDESV (reference sequence). Here the CDR3 DNA reads TGTGCCAGCAGCTTGGCTAGCGGGATCCAAGAGACCCAGTACTTC. This sequence encodes CASSLASGIQETQYF.

The J gene is TRBJ2-1, the V gene TRBV5-6, with D perhaps assigned TRBD1 or TRBD2 (5 bases each). With 0 bases removed from V and 4 bases from J, the gap between germline ends came to 17 bases. Germline loops: CDR1 SGHDT, CDR2 YYEEEE. This CDR3 comprises 17 residues. This CDR3 is CASSLDVGVIVYNEQFF. CDR3 nucleotide sequence: TGTGCCAGCAGCTTGGATGTGGGGGTTATAGTGTACAATGAGCAGTTCTTC.

V gene TRBV5-6 combines with J gene TRBJ2-1, with TRBD2 identical over 16 bases. Germline trimming cut 1 base from V and 5 bases from J; bases unmatched to any gene: 6. The CDR3 extends over 18 amino acids. Looked up from germline, CDR1 is SGHDT and CDR2 is YYEEEE. CDR3: CASSLLGTSGRVDNEQFF. In DNA, the CDR3 is TGTGCCAGCAGCTTGCTGGGGACTAGCGGGAGGGTGGACAATGAGCAGTTCTTC. The full variable domain, completed using reference TRBV5-6 and TRBJ2-1, is DAGVTQSPTHLIKTRGQQVTLRCSPKSGHDTVSWYQQALGQGPQFIFQYYEEEERQRGNFPDRFSGHQFPNYSSELNVNALLLGDSALYLCASSLLGTSGRVDNEQFFGPGTRLTVL.

This chain links TRBV6-2 or TRBV6-3 with TRBJ2-3; D is ambiguous. The CDR3 covers 13 residues. CDR1 is MNHEY, CDR2 SVGEGT, per germline. V was clipped by 3 bases and J by 6 bases, with 10 bases between them. The CDR3 protein is CASSYPGPDTQYF. In DNA, the CDR3 is TGTGCCAGCAGTTATCCCGGTCCTGATACGCAGTATTTT.

The rearrangement joins TRBV4-1 to TRBJ1-4; TRBD1 might be the D (6 bases). Per germline, CDR1 MGHRA and CDR2 YSYEKL. V lost 0 bases, J lost 7 bases, and 15 bases lay in between. This CDR3 contains 16 residues. For the CDR3, the DNA is TGCGCCAGCAGCCAAGATGGAGGGGGGGTTAGTGAAAAACTGTTTTTT. Residues: CASSQDGGGVSEKLFF.

This chain connects TRBV7-3 to TRBJ1-1, with 10 nucleotides matching TRBD1. V was clipped by 5 bases and J by 7 bases; unmatched bases: 4. This CDR3 has 13 residues. Germline V gene data show CDR1 as SGHTA and CDR2 as FQGTGA. CDR3 in DNA: TGTGCCAGCAGCGACAGGGGGCCCGGTGAAGCTTTCTTT. Amino acid sequence: CASSDRGPGEAFF.

This clone was found a few times. The V call is TRBV9, the J call TRBJ1-6, with D maybe TRBD1 (5 bases). V dropped 0 bases and J dropped 9 bases, with 10 bases sitting between them. The CDR3 consists of 14 residues. CDR1 and CDR2 (germline): SGDLS, YYNGEE. The CDR3 region is CASSVAQGVSPLHF. The CDR3 DNA sequence: TGTGCCAGCAGCGTAGCGCAGGGTGTTTCACCCCTCCACTTT. Variable domain in full (rest from reference TRBV9 and TRBJ1-6): DSGVTQTPKHLITATGQRVTLRCSPRSGDLSVYWYQQSLDQGLQFLIQYYNGEERAKGNILERFSAQQFPDLHSELNLSSLELGDSALYFCASSVAQGVSPLHFGNGTRLTVT.